The next 7 T cell receptor beta chains were all read from a single sample in a study of T cell repertoires in cytomegalovirus infection. Antigens of these TCRs are unknown. MiXCR, run by TCRdb on the reads, gives a single entry per CDR3 protein. The sample lists 640,000 or so distinct CDR3 sequences, about 33% occurring once. Sequencing was performed on cultured PBMCs, taken from culture after CMV antigen stimulation. These receptors originate from a human donor in good health (CMV status not recorded). Some clones in this sample may be carry-over from other donors' samples.

The chain has TRBV7-2 and TRBJ1-6; 8 nucleotides line up with TRBD1. The J segment lost 7 bases and the V segment lost 4 bases, leaving 6 bases of the junction unmatched. This CDR3 has 15 amino acids. Germline loops: CDR1 SGHTA, CDR2 FQGNSA. The CDR3, as DNA: TGTGCCAGCAGCTCTCAGGGGGCGAAAAATTCACCCCTCCACTTT. Translated, it gives CASSSQGAKNSPLHF.

The gene calls are TRBV7-2 and TRBJ1-5; 7 nucleotides agree with TRBD1. The CDR3 runs 13 residues. Germline CDR1 and CDR2: SGHTA and FQGNSA. Trimming cost V 5 bases and J 4 bases; bases outside gene matches: 2. The CDR3 loop is CASSGQENQPQHF. CDR3 bases: TGTGCCAGCAGCGGACAGGAAAATCAGCCCCAGCATTTT.

This clonotype has only a few counts. The gene calls are TRBV7-2 and TRBJ2-3; D remains ambiguous. CDR1 is SGHTA, CDR2 FQGNSA, per germline. The CDR3 totals 10 residues. The V gene lost 1 base and the J gene lost 8 bases, with 1 base spanning the gap. In DNA, the CDR3 is TGTGCCAGCAGCTTAGTTACGCAGTATTTT. Protein: CASSLVTQYF.

This clonotype has only a few counts. This chain uses TRBV20-1 with TRBJ2-5; 13 bases line up with TRBD2. Germline CDR1 DFQATT, CDR2 SNEGSKA (reference sequence). J gave up 1 base and V 6 bases, and 5 bases lay outside the gene matches. This CDR3 contains 15 residues. The CDR3 DNA is TGCAGTGCCACAAGACTAGCGGGGGGCCAAGAGACCCAGTACTTC. It yields the protein CSATRLAGGQETQYF.

This clonotype was seen at least ten times. This chain joins TRBV7-6 and TRBJ2-5; either TRBD1 or TRBD2 may supply D (6 bases each). The CDR3 totals 13 residues. CDR1 and CDR2 (germline): SGHVS, FNYEAQ. Trimming pared 6 bases from V and 7 bases from J, leaving 15 bases between. CDR3 nucleotide sequence: TGTGCCAGCAGGTCTTCGGGGGCCTCGACCCAGTACTTC. Translated: CASRSSGASTQYF.

This clonotype appeared a few times. J is TRBJ2-5 and V is TRBV6-1; perhaps D is TRBD1 or TRBD2 (5 bases each). This CDR3 is 12 amino acids long. Trimming shortened V by 8 bases and J by 5 bases, and 12 bases separated the two germline ends. Germline V gene data show CDR1 as MNHNS and CDR2 as SASEGT. CDR3 sequence reads: CASRWGMETQYF. CDR3 bases: TGTGCCAGCCGGTGGGGGATGGAGACCCAGTACTTC.

This clonotype was counted a few times. This sequence joins TRBV7-6 and TRBJ2-7; TRBD2 might be the D (7 bases). Trimming removed 1 base from V and 6 bases from J, with 13 bases in between. Germline CDR1 is SGHVS and CDR2 is FNYEAQ. There are 14 residues in the CDR3. The CDR3 sequence is CASSLGAGHREQYF. DNA for the CDR3: TGTGCCAGCAGCTTAGGAGCGGGACATCGCGAGCAGTACTTC.